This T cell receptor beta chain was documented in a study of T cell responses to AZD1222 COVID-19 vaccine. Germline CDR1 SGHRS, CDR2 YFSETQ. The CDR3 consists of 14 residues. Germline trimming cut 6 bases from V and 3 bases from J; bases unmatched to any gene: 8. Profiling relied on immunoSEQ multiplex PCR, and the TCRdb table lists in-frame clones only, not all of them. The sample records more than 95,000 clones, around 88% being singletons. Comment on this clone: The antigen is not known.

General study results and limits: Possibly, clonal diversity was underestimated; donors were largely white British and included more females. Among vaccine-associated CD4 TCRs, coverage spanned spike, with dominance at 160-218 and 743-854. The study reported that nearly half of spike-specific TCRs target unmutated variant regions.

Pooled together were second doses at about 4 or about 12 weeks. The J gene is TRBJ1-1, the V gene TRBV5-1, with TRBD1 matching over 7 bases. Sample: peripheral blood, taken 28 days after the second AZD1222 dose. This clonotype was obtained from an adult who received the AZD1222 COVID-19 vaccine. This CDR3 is CASTWDSAYTEAFF. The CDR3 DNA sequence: TGCGCCAGCACCTGGGACAGTGCTTACACTGAAGCTTTCTTT.